The T cell receptor beta chain described here comes from a study of post-analysis software for immune sequencing data. Study in general: Both relapsing-remitting and secondary progressive multiple sclerosis featured among the disease courses, as did progressive-relapsing multiple sclerosis.

The germline V and J ends were trimmed by 7 bases and 1 base, with 16 bases remaining between them. CDR3 length equals 15 residues. This clonotype was detected a few times. Its antigen remains unknown. Unique molecular identifiers had been added to the TCR beta cDNA libraries. Starting from approximately 1 to 10 million T cells, the study yielded roughly 0.5 million cDNA molecules. Each CDR3 protein is one row after TCRdb ran MiXCR on the PCR reads. Found here are about 460,000 distinct CDR3 sequences, roughly 45% of them singletons; the top ten hold 9.5% to 13%. Study results and limitations: Co-batched samples clustered tightly together by F measure. Versus controls, multiple sclerosis patients showed significantly lower diversity (normalized Chao1). The five TRBV segments detected at higher frequency in patients than in controls included TRBV5-6, TRBV5-1 and TRBV20-1.

The sequence derives from a girl aged 5-17 years with multiple sclerosis. The sequenced material came from blood. The chain combines TRBV12-3 or TRBV12-4 with TRBJ1-1; weak D call: TRBD1 (5 bases). The CDR3 is CASTPHGATNTEAFF. The DNA for the CDR3 is TGTGCCAGCACTCCTCATGGGGCCACGAACACTGAAGCTTTCTTT.